One T cell receptor (beta chain) is described in this entry. These data come from a study of OX40 agonist ivuxolimab in advanced cancers. The method was immunoSEQ multiplex PCR; TCRdb's version includes in-frame clones alone and lacks a portion of them. The table includes tens of thousands of clones, approximately 90% detected once. With 5 bases removed from V and 8 bases from J, the gap between germline ends came to 12 bases. There are 12 residues in the CDR3. Germline V gives CDR1 MNHEY, CDR2 SVGAGI. The J gene is TRBJ1-2, the V gene TRBV6-5; the D gene is possibly TRBD1 (6 bases). Sequencing was performed on CD4+ or CD8+ T cells sorted from blood, taken in a trial of the OX40 agonist ivuxolimab. The source of this sequence is an adult with an advanced solid tumor such as melanoma, head and neck, liver or kidney cancer. The CDR3 reads CASSEGGLGYTF. Written as DNA, the CDR3 is TGTGCCAGCAGTGAAGGGGGGCTGGGCTACACCTTC.